This is a list of T cell receptor beta chains from one sample in a study of a mutant IDH1 vaccine in newly diagnosed glioma. Sequenced by immunoSEQ multiplex PCR; TCRdb stores in-frame clones only, minus some. Altogether some 31,000 clones are present, roughly four fifths being singletons, with the ten largest covering around 28%. Their cognate antigens are unknown. The starting material was PBMCs, obtained from a glioma patient whose treatment included an IDH1 peptide vaccine. The source of these receptors is a man aged 25-45 years with glioma. Both conserved end residues are part of each CDR3. A D gene is named only where the DNA matches it firmly. Clone size is not always given. Where it is, it says once, few, many or a class for expanded clones.

j_call | d_call | v_call | clone_size | cdr3_nt | cdr3_aa
TRBJ2-2 | TRBD2 | TRBV5-1 | NA | TGCGCCAGCACGGGGACTACGAACACCGGGGAGCTGTTTTTT | CASTGTTNTGELFF
TRBJ2-1 | NA | TRBV29-1 | NA | TGCAGCGTTGAAGACGTCTCGGAAGGTGAGCAGTTCTTC | CSVEDVSEGEQFF
TRBJ2-7 | NA | TRBV28 | NA | TGTGCCAGCAGCAGCCTGGTCAGGGGAACTGTCGAGCAGTACTTC | CASSSLVRGTVEQYF
TRBJ2-7 | NA | TRBV29-1 | NA | TGCAGCGCCGGAGGGTGGGGGGCAGAGGAGCAGTACTTC | CSAGGWGAEEQYF
TRBJ1-1 | NA | TRBV19 | large | TGTGCCAGTAGTATAGTCCAGGGGCTGAACACTGAAGCTTTCTTT | CASSIVQGLNTEAFF
TRBJ2-1 | NA | TRBV4-1 | NA | TGCGCCAGCAGCCAAGAGGCGGGTAGAAACAATGAGCAGTTCTTC | CASSQEAGRNNEQFF
TRBJ1-6 | NA | TRBV5-6 | NA | TGTGCCAGCAGCTTGTCGGGTGCTCCCCTCCACTTT | CASSLSGAPLHF
TRBJ1-2 | NA | TRBV5-1 | NA | TGCGCCACCTCGGAGGGCAGGGGTGACTATGGCTACACCTTC | CATSEGRGDYGYTF
TRBJ2-5 | NA | TRBV5-1 | once | TGCGCCAGCAGTTCGCCCGGAGGGGAGACCCAGTACTTC | CASSSPGGETQYF
TRBJ1-2 | NA | TRBV7-2 | once | TGTGCCAGCAGCTTAGTGATCAGGGATTTTGCCTTC | CASSLVIRDFAF
TRBJ2-7 | NA | TRBV6-1 | NA | TGTGCCAGCAGTAACCAGGGGAAGCAGTACTTC | CASSNQGKQYF
TRBJ1-6 | NA | TRBV25-1 | NA | TGTGCCAGCAGTGAATCCTATAATTCACCCCTCCACTTT | CASSESYNSPLHF
TRBJ1-5 | NA | TRBV6-6 | NA | TGTGCCAGCAGTTACTCGACGCCCCAAAATCAGCCCCAGCATTTT | CASSYSTPQNQPQHF
TRBJ2-7 | TRBD1 | TRBV18 | NA | TGTGCCAGCTCACCGGGACAGGGGAAATACGAGCAGTACTTC | CASSPGQGKYEQYF
TRBJ2-3 | TRBD1 | TRBV2 | NA | TGTGCCAGCAGGAGGGACAGGGTGGGTGCGGATACGCAGTATTTT | CASRRDRVGADTQYF
TRBJ1-2 | NA | TRBV6-1 | NA | TGTGCCAGCAGTGAGGAAGGACGGGCGGGCTATGGCTACACCTTC | CASSEEGRAGYGYTF
TRBJ1-4 | NA | TRBV14 | NA | TGTGCCAGCAGCCCTCGGACGGGACTTAATGAAAAACTGTTTTTT | CASSPRTGLNEKLFF
TRBJ1-2 | NA | TRBV30 | NA | TGTGCCTGGACCTCTGGGCCGAGAAACTATGGCTACACCTTC | CAWTSGPRNYGYTF
TRBJ1-4 | NA | TRBV2 | NA | TGTGCCAGCAGAATTAGAACGGCCATGGAAAAACTGTTTTTT | CASRIRTAMEKLFF
TRBJ2-2 | NA | TRBV6-5 | once | TGTGCCAGCAGTTACTCGCCGGGGGCTGGGGCCGGGGAGCTGTTTTTT | CASSYSPGAGAGELFF
TRBJ2-1 | NA | TRBV7-9 | NA | TGTGCCAGCAGCTTTAATGAGCAGTTCTTC | CASSFNEQFF
TRBJ2-7 | NA | TRBV5-6 | NA | TGTGCCAGCGCGTGGATCACAGGGGTGGGGGGCTACGAGCAGTACTTC | CASAWITGVGGYEQYF
TRBJ1-1 | NA | TRBV18 | NA | TGTGCCAGCTCACCACCTCAGGGTGTCGACACTGAAGCTTTCTTT | CASSPPQGVDTEAFF
TRBJ1-1 | TRBD1 | TRBV5-1 | NA | TGCGCCAGCAGCCCAAACGTACAGGGGTCGGGGAACACTGAAGCTTTCTTT | CASSPNVQGSGNTEAFF
TRBJ1-2 | NA | TRBV7-8 | NA | TGTGCCAGCAGCTTATCCCAGGGAAGAGGAAGTGGCTACACCTTC | CASSLSQGRGSGYTF
TRBJ2-6 | NA | TRBV15 | NA | TGTGCCACCAGCAGAGATCGGTTCTCTGGGGCCAACGTCCTGACTTTC | CATSRDRFSGANVLTF
TRBJ1-1 | NA | TRBV6-4 | NA | TGTGCCAGCAGTCCATCGGAAGGCACTGAAGCTTTCTTT | CASSPSEGTEAFF
TRBJ1-5 | TRBD1 | TRBV19 | once | TGTGCCAGTAGTATAAGAGGGGGCCGGACTCAGCCCCAGCATTTT | CASSIRGGRTQPQHF
TRBJ1-2 | NA | TRBV28 | once | NA | CASSLWAGGNTF
TRBJ2-6 | NA | TRBV5-4 | once | TGTGCCCAGGGTTTTGGGGCCAACGTCCTGACTTTC | CAQGFGANVLTF
TRBJ1-2 | NA | TRBV6-5 | NA | TGTGCCAGCAGTTTCAGTCCTTCCCTTAACTATGGCTACACCTTC | CASSFSPSLNYGYTF
TRBJ2-1 | TRBD2 | TRBV5-1 | NA | TGCGCCAGCAAGACTAGCGGGGGGGAGGATGAGCAGTTCTTC | CASKTSGGEDEQFF
TRBJ2-2 | TRBD1 | TRBV14 | NA | TGTGCCAGCAGCCAAGGCAGAACAGGGGCCAGGGTCACCGGGGAGCTGTTTTTT | CASSQGRTGARVTGELFF
TRBJ1-1 | NA | TRBV4-3 | NA | TGCGCCAGCAGCCAAGATGCGATCCGCACTGAAGCTTTCTTT | CASSQDAIRTEAFF
TRBJ2-5 | NA | TRBV29-1 | NA | TGCAGCGTTGAAGAGCTGGCCACCGGTAAAGCGGAGACCCAGTACTTC | CSVEELATGKAETQYF
TRBJ1-6 | NA | TRBV30 | NA | TGTGCCTGGAGTTCCGCTCGCGCTTGGGGGAATACAGGGAATGATTCACCCCTCCACTTT | CAWSSARAWGNTGNDSPLHF
TRBJ1-1 | NA | TRBV25-1 | medium-sized | TGTGCCAGCAGTGAATTTAGAGGTGGAGCCGGGGGAAGCACTGAAGCTTTCTTT | CASSEFRGGAGGSTEAFF
TRBJ1-4 | NA | TRBV19 | NA | TGTGCCAGTAGCCTACGGGAAGAAAAACTGTTTTTT | CASSLREEKLFF
TRBJ2-5 | NA | TRBV20-1 | NA | TGCAGTGCTCCCATCGGGGAGACCCAGTACTTC | CSAPIGETQYF
TRBJ2-7 | NA | TRBV6-1 | NA | TGTGCCAGCACCCCGAGGGGCTACGAGCAGTACTTC | CASTPRGYEQYF
TRBJ2-2 | NA | TRBV4-3 | NA | TGCGCCAGCAGCCAAGGAGGGGGAACCGGGGAGCTGTTTTTT | CASSQGGGTGELFF
TRBJ1-1 | NA | TRBV7-8 | NA | TGTGCCAGCAGCTTTATAGACATGAGTGAAGCTTTCTTT | CASSFIDMSEAFF
TRBJ2-7 | TRBD1 | TRBV7-6 | NA | TGTGCCAGCAGCTTAGGTCCGGGACAGTCCTACGAGCAGTACTTC | CASSLGPGQSYEQYF
TRBJ2-1 | NA | TRBV14 | few | TGTGCCAGCAGCCAAGAGGGCCAAGGATTCGATGAGCAGTTCTTC | CASSQEGQGFDEQFF